Shown below are 7 T cell receptor beta chains from a single sample sequenced in a study of cytomegalovirus exposure and HLA in healthy donors. Use of 60 Vbeta and 13 Jbeta primers characterized the PCR. The assay was immunoSEQ multiplex PCR, and TCRdb's table has in-frame clones only and misses some. The data contain roughly 100,000 clones, approximately 84% of them singletons. The sequencing sample was made of PBMCs. The receptors derive from a young woman in good health and CMV-seropositive.

V usage is TRBV4-2 and J usage is TRBJ2-7, with a possible D match to TRBD1 (6 bases). Germline V gene lookup returns CDR1 LGHNA and CDR2 YNFKEQ. V dropped 1 base and J dropped 2 bases, with 24 bases sitting between them. This CDR3 is built from 19 residues. In DNA form, the CDR3 reads TGTGCCAGCAGCCAAGCCACATCTGGAGACAGGTTAAGAACCTACGAGCAGTACTTC. This translates into CASSQATSGDRLRTYEQYF.

The V and J genes are TRBV5-1 and TRBJ2-7, with D perhaps matching TRBD1 (5 bases). Trimming took 0 bases from V and 1 from J, leaving 14 bases between them. Germline CDR1 SGHRS, CDR2 YFSETQ. CDR3 size: 16 residues. CDR3 sequence reads: CASSLVLRAPSYEQYF. CDR3 bases: TGCGCCAGCAGCTTGGTACTCAGGGCGCCTTCCTACGAGCAGTACTTC. The full variable domain, completed using reference TRBV5-1 and TRBJ2-7, is KAGVTQTPRYLIKTRGQQVTLSCSPISGHRSVSWYQQTPGQGLQFLFEYFSETQRNKGNFPGRFSGRQFSNSRSEMNVSTLELGDSALYLCASSLVLRAPSYEQYFGPGTRLTVT.

Turning to this clone: Other DNA variants within this sample encode the same CDR3. The chain has TRBV5-4 and TRBJ1-1; 7 positions match TRBD1. CDR1 and CDR2 from the germline V gene are SGHNT and YYREEE (reference sequence). The CDR3 runs 12 residues. Trimming cost V 4 bases and J 8 bases; bases outside gene matches: 5. DNA of the CDR3: TGTGCCAGCAGCCTAGACAGGGTGGAAGCTTTCTTT. Translated, it gives CASSLDRVEAFF.

CDR3 nucleotides: TGTGCCAGCAGCCGGACAGGGCACGAGCAGTACTTC. This codes for CASSRTGHEQYF. This chain connects TRBV5-6 to TRBJ2-7; 8 bases are a match to TRBD1. CDR1 is SGHDT, CDR2 YYEEEE, per germline. The CDR3 loop spans 12 amino acids. The V segment lost 4 bases and the J segment 5 bases; nucleotides outside the gene matches: 2.

This chain uses TRBV2 with TRBJ2-3, with TRBD2 identical over 10 bases. Germline CDR1 SNHLY, CDR2 FYNNEI. The CDR3 runs to 16 residues. Unmatched junction bases numbered 8, after V lost 2 bases and J lost 6 bases. The CDR3 spells CASSEPSGGAADTQYF. Here the CDR3 DNA reads TGTGCCAGCAGTGAACCGAGCGGGGGGGCTGCGGATACGCAGTATTTT.

This chain links TRBV19 with TRBJ2-7; 7 bases agree with TRBD2. J gave up 3 bases and V 5 bases, and 7 bases lay outside the gene matches. The CDR3 sequence is 14 residues long. The germline CDR1 and CDR2 sequences are LNHDA and SQIVND (reference sequence). The CDR3 DNA reads as TGTGCCAGTAGTCCTCCGGGAGGAAACTACGAGCAGTACTTC. It codes for CASSPPGGNYEQYF.

This clone was counted once. The chain links TRBV5-1 to TRBJ2-5; TRBD1 agrees at 8 bases. The germline CDR1 and CDR2 sequences are SGHRS and YFSETQ. V lost 3 bases, J lost 1 base, and 8 bases stayed unmatched. CDR3 length: 16 amino acids. For the CDR3, the DNA is TGCGCCAGCAGCTCTGGGGACAGGCGCTCCCAAGAGACCCAGTACTTC. Translated, it gives CASSSGDRRSQETQYF.